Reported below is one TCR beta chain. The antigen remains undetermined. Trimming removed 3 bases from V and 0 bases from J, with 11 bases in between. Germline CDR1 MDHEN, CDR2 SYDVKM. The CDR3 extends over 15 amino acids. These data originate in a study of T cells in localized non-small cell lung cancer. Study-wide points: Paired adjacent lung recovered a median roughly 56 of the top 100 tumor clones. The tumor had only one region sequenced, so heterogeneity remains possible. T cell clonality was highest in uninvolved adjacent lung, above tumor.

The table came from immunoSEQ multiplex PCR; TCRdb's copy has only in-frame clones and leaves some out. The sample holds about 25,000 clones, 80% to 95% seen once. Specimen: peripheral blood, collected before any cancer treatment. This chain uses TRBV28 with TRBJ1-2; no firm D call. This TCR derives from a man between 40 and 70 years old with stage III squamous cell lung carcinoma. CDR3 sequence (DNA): TGTGCCAGCAGTTTCCGAGACACAGCTAACTATGGCTACACCTTC. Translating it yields CASSFRDTANYGYTF.